This TCR beta chain was retrieved from a study of identifying expanded T cells in peripheral blood (dated by TCRdb to about 2019). Study-level background: Separate aliquots of the same genomic DNA pool were sequenced to produce technical replicates, and four replicates were compared in pairs.

No immune events, such as infections, were documented for the healthy donors during the collection period. Time-dependent variance in a beta-binomial model of T-cell clone differential abundance was calibrated using healthy-donor blood repertoires as a training cohort. The training cohort comprised roughly 10 healthy donors, 3 female and 7 male. Donor ages ranged from about 25 to 64 years, with an average of about 44 years. Whole blood, obtained from a commercial supplier, was collected from each healthy donor at three time points spaced about 2 weeks apart. For immunosequencing, genomic DNA was extracted from unsorted whole blood. This clone was found a few times. Its antigen has not been determined. Per-nucleotide qualities are absent, and no much larger clonotype sits a single base away. Results the study describes overall, beyond this receptor: In all healthy donors, the variance in clone template counts between samples taken around two weeks apart rose significantly as total template count increased. It was expected by the authors that biological variance in healthy repertoires might increase further over much longer intervals, such as months to years. Between technical replicates the binomial model flagged approximately 1.2 differentially abundant clones, whereas over around 2 weeks the binomial model flagged about 15 and over about 4 weeks 19 to 20. Both the number of clones called differentially abundant and the false-positive rate were significantly reduced by the beta-binomial model across all healthy-donor time intervals.

The immunoSEQ Assay, which relies on bias-controlled multiplex PCR amplification of genomic DNA, was used to profile TCRbeta CDR3 regions. On the study's bioinformatics: The absolute abundance of each unique TCRbeta CDR3 region was quantified after sequences were collapsed and filtered. Differential abundance was tested with two models: a binomial (Fisher-equivalent) model and a beta-binomial model that adds time-dependent variance fitted from healthy donors. Clones with fewer than 5 combined templates were removed, and a clone was called differentially abundant if the clone's Benjamini-Hochberg FDR was below 0.01. Beta-binomial variance was modeled as a function of total template count across the two samples using the form v = (b*log(k)+a)^2. TCRdb mirrors the immuneACCESS table, restricted to in-frame sequences. Some clones are absent from its copies; in checked studies, under half trace to an unresolved V gene, and the reason for the others is unknown. V and J calls and clone size are copied from that table; D and trimming were computed from the DNA. The sample profile shows tens of thousands of clones; 84% of them were found once. Roughly 21% of the sample lies in the top ten.

This clonotype was obtained from a person between 18 and 75 years old in good health. Sequenced input: blood.

DNA sequence: TGTGCCAGCTCACCGATAGCTGGACCCTCCGGCGGGGAGCTGTTTTTT. Its product reads: CASSPIAGPSGGELFF. The chain is encoded by TRBV18 joined to TRBJ2-2, with the D gene too uncertain to name. V and J lose 3 bases and 7 bases, and a span of 18 bases separates them. CDR1 KGHSH and CDR2 LQKENI are derived from the germline V gene. The CDR3 runs 16 residues from the cysteine to the phenylalanine. Only the CDR3 DNA is retained, 48 bases long and in frame from the first base.